The 7 T cell receptor beta chains below come from one sample, sequenced in a study of blood T cell repertoires in COVID-19. Generated by immunoSEQ multiplex PCR, the TCRdb table keeps only in-frame clones and is missing some. The table includes about 200,000 clones, roughly nine tenths detected once. The material sequenced was PBMCs or T cells enriched from blood (not recorded which). Receptors originate from a woman aged 35 to 49 with acute COVID-19.

The chain employs TRBV6-1 and TRBJ1-2; 8 positions match TRBD1. This CDR3 is 15 amino acids long. The ends lost 1 base at V and 3 bases at J; junction bases unmatched: 4. Germline V lookup: CDR1 MNHNS, CDR2 SASEGT. The CDR3 loop reads CASSEGTGRDYGYTF. For the CDR3, the DNA is TGTGCCAGCAGTGAAGGGACAGGGAGGGACTATGGCTACACCTTC.

The gene calls are TRBV19 and TRBJ2-2; possible D gene TRBD2, 6 bases. CDR3 length: 20 residues. Germline V gives CDR1 LNHDA, CDR2 SQIVND (reference sequence). V lost 10 bases and J 5 bases, leaving 35 bases between the germline ends. The CDR3 bases are TGTGCCACTAAAGTTCCCCGCCCCATTTTTGTGGAGGGAGTAACCGGGGAGCTGTTTTTT. It specifies CATKVPRPIFVEGVTGELFF.

The V gene is TRBV2, the J gene TRBJ2-3, with 7 bases lining up with TRBD1. Losses at the gene ends were 1 base for V and 1 base for J; bases not matched to a gene: 8. Germline V gene sequence: CDR1 SNHLY, CDR2 FYNNEI. CDR3 length equals 17 residues. This CDR3 is CASSEVTGASGTDTQYF. DNA for the CDR3: TGTGCCAGCAGTGAAGTTACAGGGGCTTCTGGCACAGATACGCAGTATTTT.

The table lists this clone with many counts. The chain uses TRBV18 and TRBJ1-1; a possible D gene is TRBD1 (5 bases). Trimming took off 6 bases at V and 1 base at J, with 18 bases between the two ends. Germline lookup yields CDR1 KGHSH and CDR2 LQKENI. The CDR3 is 16 residues long. Written as DNA, the CDR3 is TGTGCCAGCTCGTTCTTCGGGGGTCAAGAGAACACTGAAGCTTTCTTT. Translating it yields CASSFFGGQENTEAFF.

The chain links TRBV6-2 or TRBV6-3 to TRBJ2-1; 7 bases are shared with TRBD1. Germline V CDR1 and CDR2: MNHEY, SVGEGT. CDR3 length equals 16 residues. V dropped 0 bases and J dropped 3; count of bases not matched to a gene: 5. The CDR3 loop reads CASSYSPRQGYNEQFF. The CDR3 region has the DNA TGTGCCAGCAGTTACTCGCCGAGACAGGGCTACAATGAGCAGTTCTTC.

The V and J genes are TRBV15 and TRBJ2-1, with D perhaps TRBD1 (5 bases). Per germline, CDR1 LNHNV and CDR2 YYDKDF (reference sequence). This CDR3 comprises 14 residues. V lost 0 bases, J lost 8 bases, and 11 bases lay in between. The CDR3 loop is CATSRDRGSDEQFF. The CDR3 DNA reads as TGTGCCACCAGCAGAGATAGGGGCTCCGATGAGCAGTTCTTC.

The chain carries TRBV23-1 and TRBJ1-5; a weak D match, TRBD1 (5 bases). TRBV23-1 is flagged as an ORF with uncertain function. The germline V and J ends were trimmed by 0 bases and 1 base, with 13 bases remaining between them. The CDR3 covers 17 residues. As DNA, the CDR3 is TGCGCCAGCAGTCAATCGTGTGGGCAGGGAAGCAATCAGCCCCAGCATTTT. This sequence encodes CASSQSCGQGSNQPQHF.